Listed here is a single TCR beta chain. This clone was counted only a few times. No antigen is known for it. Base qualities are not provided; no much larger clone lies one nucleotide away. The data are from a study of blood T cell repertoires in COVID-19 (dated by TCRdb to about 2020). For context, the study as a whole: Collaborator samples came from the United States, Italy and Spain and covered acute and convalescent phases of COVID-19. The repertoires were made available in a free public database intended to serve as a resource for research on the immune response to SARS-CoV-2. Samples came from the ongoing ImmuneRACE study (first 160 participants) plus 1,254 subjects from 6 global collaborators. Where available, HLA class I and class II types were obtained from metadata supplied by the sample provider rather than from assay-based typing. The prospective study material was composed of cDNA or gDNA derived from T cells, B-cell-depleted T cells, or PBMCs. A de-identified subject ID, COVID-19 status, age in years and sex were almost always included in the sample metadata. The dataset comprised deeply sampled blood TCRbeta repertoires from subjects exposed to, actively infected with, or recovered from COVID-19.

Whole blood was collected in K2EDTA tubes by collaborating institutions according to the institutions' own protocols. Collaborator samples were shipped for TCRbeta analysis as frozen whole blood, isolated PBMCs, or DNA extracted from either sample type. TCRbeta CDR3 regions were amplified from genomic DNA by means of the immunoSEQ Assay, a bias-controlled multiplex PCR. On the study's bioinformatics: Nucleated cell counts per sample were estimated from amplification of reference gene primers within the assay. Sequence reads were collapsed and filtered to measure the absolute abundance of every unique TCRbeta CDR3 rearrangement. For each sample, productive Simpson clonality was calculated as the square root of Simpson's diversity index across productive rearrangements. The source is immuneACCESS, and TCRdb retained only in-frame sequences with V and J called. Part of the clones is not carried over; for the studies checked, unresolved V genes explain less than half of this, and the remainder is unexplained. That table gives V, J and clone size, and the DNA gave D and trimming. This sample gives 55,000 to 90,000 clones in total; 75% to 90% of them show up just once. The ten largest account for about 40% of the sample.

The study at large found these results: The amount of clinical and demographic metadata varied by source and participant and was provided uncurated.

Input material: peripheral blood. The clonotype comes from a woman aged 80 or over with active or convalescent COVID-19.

The nucleotide sequence reads TGTGCCAGCAGCGTCGCCCCGACAGAGCAAGAGACCCAGTACTTC. Protein translation: CASSVAPTEQETQYF. Recombination linked TRBV9 to TRBJ2-5; TRBD1 is possibly the D segment (5 matching bases). Sequences SGDLS (CDR1) and YYNGEE (CDR2) are obtained from the germline V gene. The CDR3 numbers 15 residues from cysteine through phenylalanine. Of all the DNA, just the CDR3 is kept, 45 bases in frame from base 1. V loses 2 bases, J loses 2 bases, and the germline ends lie 13 bases apart. Outside the CDR3, residues come from the reference TRBV9 and TRBJ2-5 proteins, so the full variable domain is: DSGVTQTPKHLITATGQRVTLRCSPRSGDLSVYWYQQSLDQGLQFLIQYYNGEERAKGNILERFSAQQFPDLHSELNLSSLELGDSALYFCASSVAPTEQETQYFGPGTRLLVL.